The 22 T cell receptor beta chains below come from one sample, sequenced in a study of blood T cell repertoires in COVID-19. TCRdb's table, derived via immunoSEQ multiplex PCR, lists solely in-frame clones and lacks some. The sample has around 110,000 clones, about 89% seen once; the top ten hold 4.5% to 6%. The sample was peripheral blood. The origin of the receptors is a man between 35 and 55 years old with active or convalescent COVID-19.

This rearrangement joins TRBV12-5 to TRBJ2-2, with TRBD2 matching over 11 bases. The ends lost 3 bases at V and 1 base at J; junction bases unmatched: 1. Germline CDR1 is LGHNT and CDR2 is FRNRAP. This CDR3 has 16 residues. The CDR3 loop reads CASGFTSGRNTGELFF. In DNA, the CDR3 is TGTGCTAGTGGTTTCACTAGCGGGAGGAACACCGGGGAGCTGTTTTTT. Based on the CDR3 plus reference TRBV12-5 and TRBJ2-2, the full variable domain is DARVTQTPRHKVTEMGQEVTMRCQPILGHNTVFWYRQTMMQGLELLAYFRNRAPLDDSGMPKDRFSAEMPDATLATLKIQPSEPRDSAVYFCASGFTSGRNTGELFFGEGSRLTVL.

The gene calls are TRBV27 and TRBJ1-1, with a tentative D call TRBD1 (6 bases). V was pared by 2 bases and J by 10 bases, with 14 bases between. The CDR3 is 13 residues long. Germline V gene lookup returns CDR1 MNHEY and CDR2 SMNVEV (reference sequence). CDR3 amino acids: CASSLGGAGRAFF. The CDR3 nucleotides are TGTGCCAGCAGTTTAGGGGGGGCAGGCCGAGCTTTCTTT.

In nucleotides, the CDR3 is TGTGCCAGCAGACTAGAAGGCCTCGCTTTATACAATGAGCAGTTCTTC. Translation gives CASRLEGLALYNEQFF. This chain links TRBV28 with TRBJ2-1; a possible D gene is TRBD2 (5 bases). The germline gives CDR1 MDHEN, CDR2 SYDVKM. The CDR3 has 16 residues. V dropped 6 bases and J dropped 4 bases, with 19 bases sitting between them. The full variable domain, its missing parts supplied by reference TRBV28 and TRBJ2-1, is DVKVTQSSRYLVKRTGEKVFLECVQDMDHENMFWYRQDPGLGLRLIYFSYDVKMKEKGDIPEGYSVSREKKERFSLILESASTNQTSMYLCASRLEGLALYNEQFFGPGTRLTVL.

The V gene is TRBV7-2, the J gene TRBJ2-3; D is possibly TRBD2 (6 bases). The CDR3 is 15 amino acids. The V end was cut by 3 bases, the J end by 0 bases, with 10 bases between. The germline gives CDR1 SGHTA, CDR2 FQGNSA. CDR3 region: CASSFIGTSTDTQYF. CDR3 nucleotide sequence: TGTGCCAGCAGCTTTATAGGGACTAGCACAGATACGCAGTATTTT.

V is TRBV7-2 and J is TRBJ2-5; 13 positions agree with TRBD2. V trimming: 6 bases; J trimming: 5 bases; junction bases outside the gene matches: 6. Germline V gene data show CDR1 as SGHTA and CDR2 as FQGNSA. This CDR3 has 15 residues. As DNA, the CDR3 is TGTGCCAGCAGAGGACTAGCGGGAGTTTTTGAGACCCAGTACTTC. It translates to CASRGLAGVFETQYF.

V gene TRBV7-9 combines with J gene TRBJ1-3, with D uncertain. This CDR3 contains 13 residues. Germline CDR1 is SEHNR and CDR2 is FQNEAQ (reference sequence). V dropped 5 bases and J dropped 4 bases, with 9 bases sitting between them. CDR3 sequence reads: CASSRGEGNTIYF. CDR3 nucleotide sequence: TGTGCCAGCAGCCGCGGGGAGGGAAACACCATATATTTT.

The rearrangement joins TRBV3-1 (or the pseudogene TRBV3-2) to TRBJ2-1; D gene ambiguous. V was clipped by 0 bases and J by 7 bases, with 10 bases between them. The germline gives CDR1 LGHDT, CDR2 YNNKEL (reference sequence). CDR3 size: 14 residues. CDR3 nucleotide sequence: TGTGCCAGCAGCCAAGAAACTCTAGTTAATGAGCAGTTCTTC. This gives the protein CASSQETLVNEQFF.

V gene TRBV4-3 combines with J gene TRBJ2-1; the match to TRBD1 covers 11 bases. CDR1 is LGHNA and CDR2 is YSLEER in the germline V gene. After removal of 1 base from V and 6 bases from J, the junction contained 5 bases not matched to a gene. This CDR3 has 16 residues. The CDR3 spells CASSQGVDRGLNEQFF. The CDR3 coding sequence is TGCGCCAGCAGCCAAGGGGTGGACAGGGGGCTCAATGAGCAGTTCTTC.

The chain recombines TRBV28 with TRBJ1-1; 7 bases are a match to TRBD1. Germline loops: CDR1 MDHEN, CDR2 SYDVKM. The CDR3 consists of 14 residues. V lost 10 bases, J lost 6 bases, and 14 bases stayed unmatched. CDR3 residues: CATQGENKGAEAFF. The DNA for the CDR3 is TGTGCCACCCAGGGGGAGAACAAGGGGGCTGAAGCTTTCTTT.

The CDR3 here is CASSLGRVYEQYF. DNA for the CDR3: TGTGCCAGCAGCTTAGGGAGGGTCTACGAGCAGTACTTC. This sequence joins TRBV11-2 and TRBJ2-7; D may be TRBD2 (6 bases). Germline CDR1 reads SGHAT; CDR2 reads FQNNGV. The CDR3 sequence is 13 residues long. The V gene lost 1 base and the J gene lost 3 bases, with 7 bases spanning the gap.

J is TRBJ1-1 and V is TRBV14; TRBD1 matches at 7 bases. V lost 4 bases, J lost 4 bases, and 3 bases stayed unmatched. Germline V gene lookup returns CDR1 SGHDN and CDR2 FVKESK. The CDR3 is 13 residues long. DNA for the CDR3: TGTGCCAGCAGCCGACAGGGTGGCACTGAAGCTTTCTTT. It specifies CASSRQGGTEAFF.

The chain recombines TRBV19 with TRBJ1-4; 8 nucleotides agree with TRBD1. Per the germline V gene, CDR1 is LNHDA and CDR2 is SQIVND (reference sequence). The CDR3 is made up of 18 amino acids. V gave up 8 bases and J gave up 0 bases; unmatched junction bases: 14. In DNA, the CDR3 is TGTGCCAGTTCATGGGGACAGGAGGATTTTGCAACTAATGAAAAACTGTTTTTT. It translates to CASSWGQEDFATNEKLFF.

This clone has just a few counts. The CDR3 reads CASSQERTPAKNIQYF. DNA for the CDR3: TGTGCCAGCAGCCAAGAAAGGACACCAGCCAAAAACATTCAGTACTTC. The gene calls are TRBV3-1 (or the pseudogene TRBV3-2) and TRBJ2-4; perhaps TRBD1 as D (5 bases). V was shortened by 0 bases and J by 0 bases, with 9 bases between the two germline ends. Germline CDR1 reads LGHDT; CDR2 reads YNNKEL (reference sequence). CDR3 size: 16 residues.

This sequence joins TRBV5-6 and TRBJ2-3; the D gene is possibly TRBD2 (7 bases). This CDR3 comprises 13 residues. Looked up from germline, CDR1 is SGHDT and CDR2 is YYEEEE. Trimming pared 7 bases from V and 4 bases from J, leaving 13 bases between. CDR3 amino acids: CASLKGGADTQYF. The CDR3 DNA reads as TGTGCCAGCCTCAAGGGGGGGGCAGATACGCAGTATTTT.

The chain joins TRBV5-1 to TRBJ1-1, with D perhaps matching TRBD1 (6 bases). Deletions cut 4 bases from V and 2 bases from J, with 15 bases between. In germline, CDR1 is SGHRS, CDR2 YFSETQ. The CDR3 runs to 15 residues. CDR3 DNA: TGCGCCAGCAGCCCCGGACCACAGGGTAACACTGAAGCTTTCTTT. Its translation: CASSPGPQGNTEAFF.

This clone was recorded only once. V is TRBV5-4 and J is TRBJ2-5; D gene unclear. The germline V gene has CDR1 SGHNT and CDR2 YYREEE (reference sequence). CDR3 length equals 14 residues. V was trimmed by 4 bases and J by 0 bases, leaving 10 bases between them. The CDR3 region has the DNA TGTGCCAGCAGCCCCCAGGCAGACCAAGAGACCCAGTACTTC. Amino acids: CASSPQADQETQYF.

This clone turned up a few times. The CDR3: CASSLVGVEETQYF. DNA for the CDR3: TGTGCCAGCAGCTTAGTCGGGGTTGAAGAGACCCAGTACTTC. The chain has TRBV11-1 and TRBJ2-5; maybe TRBD2 (5 bases). Deletions cut 1 base from V and 3 bases from J, with 9 bases between. The CDR3 totals 14 residues. Germline CDR1 reads SGHAT; CDR2 reads FQDESV (reference sequence). Looking up the rest from reference TRBV11-1 and TRBJ2-5 gives the full variable domain: EAEVAQSPRYKITEKSQAVAFWCDPISGHATLYWYRQILGQGPELLVQFQDESVVDDSQLPKDRFSAERLKGVDSTLKIQPAELGDSAMYLCASSLVGVEETQYFGPGTRLLVL.

The chain employs TRBV6-2 or TRBV6-3 and TRBJ2-5; D remains ambiguous. This CDR3 is built from 13 residues. Deletions cut 4 bases from V and 5 bases from J, with 11 bases between. CDR1 is MNHEY and CDR2 is SVGEGT in the germline V gene. This CDR3 is CASSSGNSETQYF. CDR3 nucleotides: TGTGCCAGCAGTTCCGGTAATTCCGAGACCCAGTACTTC.

There are a few counts of this clone. The chain uses TRBV7-9 and TRBJ1-4, with 8 bases fitting TRBD1. This CDR3 is 14 amino acids long. Germline loops: CDR1 SEHNR, CDR2 FQNEAQ (reference sequence). J lost 4 bases, V lost 5 bases, and 3 bases had no gene match. The CDR3 region is CASSRQGFNEKLFF. Here the CDR3 DNA reads TGTGCCAGCAGCCGACAGGGGTTTAATGAAAAACTGTTTTTT.

This chain uses TRBV12-2 with TRBJ2-7; the table's TRBD1 call for D was not verified on the DNA. TRBV12-2 is deemed a pseudogene. The CDR3 is 19 amino acids. The CDR3 is CASRFHNEGKQGRSYEQYF. As DNA, the CDR3 is TGTGCAAGTCGCTTCCACAACGAGGGGAAACAGGGCCGCTCCTACGAGCAGTACTTC.

The rearrangement links TRBV30 to TRBJ1-4, with TRBD1 identical over 7 bases. The germline CDR1 and CDR2 sequences are GTSNPN and SVGIG (reference sequence). There are 16 residues in the CDR3. The V gene end was trimmed by 4 bases and the J gene end by 1 base; junction bases not matched to a gene: 9. In DNA, the CDR3 is TGTGCCTGGACAGGGACAGTAAGGGGAACTAATGAAAAACTGTTTTTT. This sequence encodes CAWTGTVRGTNEKLFF.

The DNA of the CDR3 is TGTGCCAGCAGCTTGTTGGGGGGGAGTAACTATGGCTACACCTTC. Translated: CASSLLGGSNYGYTF. The chain couples TRBV7-3 to TRBJ1-2; the D gene is possibly TRBD1 (5 bases). Trimming stripped 3 bases from V and 1 base from J, with 12 bases between. The germline gives CDR1 SGHTA, CDR2 FQGTGA. This CDR3 is 15 amino acids long.